This T cell receptor (beta chain) was observed in a study of blood T cell repertoires in COVID-19. About the research overall: Some COVID-19 samples were acute and others convalescent; all came from the United States, Italy and Spain. T cells, B-cell-depleted T cells, or PBMCs provided the cDNA or gDNA that served as material.

Authors' methods: For nucleated cells, counts were estimated from reference gene primer amplification. The method was immunoSEQ multiplex PCR; TCRdb's version includes in-frame clones alone and lacks a portion of them. V and J calls and clone size are as listed in that table; D and trimming were resolved from the DNA. The sample lists 60,000 to 65,000 clones, roughly three quarters occurring once. This CDR3 is 15 amino acids long. Per germline, CDR1 MGHDK and CDR2 SYGVNS. V dropped 5 bases and J dropped 6; count of bases not matched to a gene: 5. The source material was peripheral blood. The TCR sequence derives from a woman older than 75 with acute or convalescent COVID-19. The genes are TRBV25-1 and TRBJ2-2; 11 bases map to TRBD2. CDR3 residues: CASSYIAGGAGELFF. The DNA of the CDR3 is TGTGCCAGCAGTTATATAGCGGGAGGGGCCGGGGAGCTGTTTTTT. The variable domain in full, with the rest retrieved from reference TRBV25-1 and TRBJ2-2, is EADIYQTPRYLVIGTGKKITLECSQTMGHDKMYWYQQDPGMELHLIHYSYGVNSTEKGDLSSESTVSRIRTEHFPLTLESARPSHTSQYLCASSYIAGGAGELFFGEGSRLTVL.